This is a list of T cell receptor beta chains from one sample in a study of shared clonotypes between healthy human individuals. Only in-frame clones appear in the TCRdb table, and some are missing; sequencing was by immunoSEQ multiplex PCR. The sample gives fewer than 600,000 clones, about 74% of which show up once; 12% is in the top ten. The sample comprised PBMCs. These receptors were obtained from a woman between 35 and 50 years old in good health. Some clones in this sample may be carry-over from other donors' samples. Both conserved end residues are part of each CDR3. A D gene is named only where the DNA matches it firmly. Not every row has a clone size; where given, it reads once, few, many or a size class.

d_gene: TRBD2
j_gene: TRBJ2-7
abundance: -
v_gene: TRBV7-2
CDR3aa: CASSSGRGYEQYF
CDR3nt: TGTGCCAGCTCAAGCGGGAGGGGCTACGAGCAGTACTTC

d_gene: TRBD2
j_gene: TRBJ2-1
abundance: many
v_gene: TRBV4-3
CDR3aa: CASSQLLAGGEQFF
CDR3nt: TGCGCCAGCAGCCAACTACTAGCGGGAGGCGAGCAGTTCTTC

d_gene: TRBD1
j_gene: TRBJ1-4
abundance: -
v_gene: TRBV6-6
CDR3aa: CASSYSGTATNEKLFF
CDR3nt: TGTGCCAGCAGTTACTCGGGGACAGCAACTAATGAAAAACTGTTTTTT

d_gene: -
j_gene: TRBJ2-1
abundance: -
v_gene: TRBV7-8
CDR3aa: CASSLVGGPIDNEQFF
CDR3nt: TGTGCCAGCAGCTTAGTGGGGGGCCCCATAGACAATGAGCAGTTCTTC

d_gene: TRBD1
j_gene: TRBJ1-2
abundance: -
v_gene: TRBV5-6
CDR3aa: CASNRIRGRNYGYTF
CDR3nt: TGTGCCAGCAACCGGATCAGGGGGAGAAACTATGGCTACACCTTC

d_gene: TRBD1
j_gene: TRBJ1-2
abundance: many
v_gene: TRBV4-1
CDR3aa: CASSLDRVNYGYTF
CDR3nt: TGCGCCAGCAGCCTAGACAGGGTAAACTATGGCTACACCTTC

d_gene: TRBD2
j_gene: TRBJ2-5
abundance: -
v_gene: TRBV10-3
CDR3aa: CAISGTSGQETQYF
CDR3nt: TGTGCCATCAGCGGGACTAGCGGGCAAGAGACCCAGTACTTC

d_gene: -
j_gene: TRBJ2-7
abundance: -
v_gene: TRBV2
CDR3aa: CASQTEYAGEQYF
CDR3nt: TGTGCCAGTCAAACGGAGTACGCAGGGGAGCAGTACTTC

d_gene: -
j_gene: TRBJ1-5
abundance: -
v_gene: TRBV9
CDR3aa: CASSPQGFGNQPQHF
CDR3nt: TGTGCCAGCAGCCCTCAGGGGTTTGGCAATCAGCCCCAGCATTTT

d_gene: -
j_gene: TRBJ2-3
abundance: -
v_gene: TRBV5-1
CDR3aa: CASSLAGIGDTQYF
CDR3nt: TGCGCCAGCAGCTTAGCAGGGATAGGGGATACGCAGTATTTT

d_gene: -
j_gene: TRBJ2-6
abundance: -
v_gene: TRBV2
CDR3aa: CATSLAGANVLTF
CDR3nt: TGTGCCACCTCCCTAGCTGGGGCCAACGTCCTGACTTTC

d_gene: -
j_gene: TRBJ1-1
abundance: -
v_gene: TRBV29-1
CDR3aa: CSVTGTPGTPEAFF
CDR3nt: TGCAGCGTAACGGGGACCCCGGGGACGCCTGAAGCTTTCTTT

d_gene: -
j_gene: TRBJ2-7
abundance: -
v_gene: TRBV4-3
CDR3aa: CASSQDRILHSYEQYF
CDR3nt: TGCGCCAGCAGCCAAGATCGGATACTACACTCCTACGAGCAGTACTTC

d_gene: -
j_gene: TRBJ2-5
abundance: -
v_gene: TRBV29-1
CDR3aa: CSVDREVETQYF
CDR3nt: TGCAGCGTCGACAGGGAGGTGGAGACCCAGTACTTC

d_gene: -
j_gene: TRBJ1-1
abundance: -
v_gene: TRBV5-1
CDR3aa: CASSSAGLTGGEASF
CDR3nt: TGCGCCAGCAGCTCCGCGGGACTAACCGGGGGTGAAGCTTCCTTT

d_gene: TRBD2
j_gene: TRBJ2-1
abundance: -
v_gene: TRBV9
CDR3aa: CASSSGTSGRKTYNEQFF
CDR3nt: TGTGCCAGCAGCTCCGGGACTAGCGGGAGGAAAACCTACAATGAGCAGTTCTTC

d_gene: -
j_gene: TRBJ2-5
abundance: -
v_gene: TRBV30
CDR3aa: CAWSVGETQYF
CDR3nt: TGTGCCTGGAGTGTGGGTGAGACCCAGTACTTC

d_gene: -
j_gene: TRBJ2-1
abundance: -
v_gene: TRBV7-2
CDR3aa: CASSLVGGGENEQFF
CDR3nt: TGTGCCAGCAGCTTAGTCGGAGGAGGGGAAAATGAGCAGTTCTTC

d_gene: -
j_gene: TRBJ1-2
abundance: -
v_gene: TRBV5-4
CDR3aa: CASSLEAGDGYTF
CDR3nt: TGTGCCAGCAGCTTGGAGGCAGGGGATGGCTACACCTTC

d_gene: TRBD2
j_gene: TRBJ2-5
abundance: -
v_gene: TRBV9
CDR3aa: CASSVAWGGDLQETQYF
CDR3nt: TGTGCCAGCAGCGTAGCTTGGGGAGGGGACCTACAAGAGACCCAGTACTTC

d_gene: TRBD2
j_gene: TRBJ2-1
abundance: -
v_gene: TRBV9
CDR3aa: CASSVDGSGRGNNEQFF
CDR3nt: TGTGCCAGCAGCGTAGATGGTAGCGGGAGAGGAAACAATGAGCAGTTCTTC

d_gene: TRBD2
j_gene: TRBJ2-1
abundance: few
v_gene: TRBV7-2
CDR3aa: CASSRSSGNNEQFF
CDR3nt: TGTGCCAGCAGCCGATCTAGCGGGAACAATGAGCAGTTCTTC

d_gene: TRBD2
j_gene: TRBJ2-3
abundance: many
v_gene: TRBV6-4
CDR3aa: CASSEAAGGADTQYF
CDR3nt: TGTGCCAGCAGTGAGGCAGCGGGAGGGGCAGATACGCAGTATTTT

d_gene: TRBD1
j_gene: TRBJ1-5
abundance: -
v_gene: TRBV10-3
CDR3aa: CAISQTGTGSNQPQHF
CDR3nt: TGTGCCATCAGTCAAACCGGGACAGGAAGCAATCAGCCCCAGCATTTT

d_gene: -
j_gene: TRBJ1-3
abundance: few
v_gene: TRBV4-1
CDR3aa: CASSQVGNTIYF
CDR3nt: TGCGCCAGCAGCCAAGTTGGAAACACCATATATTTT

d_gene: TRBD1
j_gene: TRBJ2-5
abundance: -
v_gene: TRBV29-1
CDR3aa: CSVANDRGMGETQYF
CDR3nt: TGCAGCGTCGCTAATGACAGGGGGATGGGGGAGACCCAGTACTTC

d_gene: TRBD2
j_gene: TRBJ2-7
abundance: -
v_gene: TRBV11-1
CDR3aa: CASSSPLAVSVYEQYF
CDR3nt: TGTGCCAGCAGCTCACCACTAGCGGTGAGTGTTTACGAGCAGTACTTC

d_gene: -
j_gene: TRBJ2-7
abundance: -
v_gene: TRBV6-5
CDR3aa: CASSYRATPSTYEQYF
CDR3nt: TGTGCCAGCAGTTACAGAGCGACGCCCTCCACCTACGAGCAGTACTTC

d_gene: -
j_gene: TRBJ1-3
abundance: -
v_gene: TRBV6-6
CDR3aa: CASSYSGGDLRNTIYF
CDR3nt: TGTGCCAGCAGTTACTCAGGGGGGGATTTAAGAAACACCATATATTTT

d_gene: -
j_gene: TRBJ2-5
abundance: -
v_gene: TRBV29-1
CDR3aa: CSVERLAQETQYF
CDR3nt: TGCAGCGTGGAGAGACTCGCTCAAGAGACCCAGTACTTC

d_gene: -
j_gene: TRBJ2-2
abundance: -
v_gene: TRBV7-8
CDR3aa: CASSLARLAKKNTGELFF
CDR3nt: TGTGCCAGCAGCTTAGCAAGGCTAGCCAAAAAAAACACCGGGGAGCTGTTTTTT

d_gene: -
j_gene: TRBJ1-1
abundance: -
v_gene: TRBV4-1
CDR3aa: CASGQVRQSMNTEAFF
CDR3nt: TGCGCCAGCGGCCAAGTAAGACAGTCGATGAACACTGAAGCTTTCTTT

d_gene: -
j_gene: TRBJ2-7
abundance: many
v_gene: TRBV28
CDR3aa: CASSFLRYSPYEQYF
CDR3nt: TGTGCCAGCAGTTTCCTCCGCTACTCACCCTACGAGCAGTACTTC

d_gene: TRBD2
j_gene: TRBJ2-7
abundance: few
v_gene: TRBV18
CDR3aa: CASSPGTSGNGGYEQYF
CDR3nt: TGTGCCAGCTCACCCGGGACTAGCGGGAACGGGGGCTACGAGCAGTACTTC

d_gene: -
j_gene: TRBJ2-5
abundance: once
v_gene: TRBV4-1
CDR3aa: CASSQIAGGVETQYF
CDR3nt: TGCGCCAGCAGCCAAATTGCAGGGGGGGTTGAGACCCAGTACTTC

d_gene: -
j_gene: TRBJ1-1
abundance: -
v_gene: TRBV18
CDR3aa: CASSQRTEAFF
CDR3nt: TGTGCCAGCTCACAGCGGACTGAAGCTTTCTTT

d_gene: -
j_gene: TRBJ2-2
abundance: -
v_gene: TRBV21-1
CDR3aa: CASKSRKAGGTNTGELFF
CDR3nt: TGTGCCAGCAAGTCCCGGAAAGCGGGAGGTACGAACACCGGGGAGCTGTTTTTT

d_gene: -
j_gene: TRBJ2-7
abundance: -
v_gene: TRBV5-1
CDR3aa: CASSLTGSEGEQYF
CDR3nt: TGCGCCAGCAGCTTGACAGGGTCTGAGGGTGAGCAGTACTTC

d_gene: TRBD1
j_gene: TRBJ1-2
abundance: -
v_gene: TRBV28
CDR3aa: CASSRDWTGAVDGYTF
CDR3nt: TGTGCCAGCAGCCGGGACTGGACAGGGGCGGTGGATGGCTACACCTTC

d_gene: TRBD1
j_gene: TRBJ2-2
abundance: -
v_gene: TRBV5-5
CDR3aa: CASSWTGVGELFF
CDR3nt: TGTGCCAGCAGCTGGACAGGGGTCGGGGAGCTGTTTTTT

d_gene: TRBD2
j_gene: TRBJ2-7
abundance: -
v_gene: TRBV15
CDR3aa: CATSRATGLVSYEQYF
CDR3nt: TGTGCCACCAGCAGAGCTACGGGACTAGTAAGCTACGAGCAGTACTTC

d_gene: TRBD2
j_gene: TRBJ2-7
abundance: -
v_gene: TRBV11-1
CDR3aa: CASSPLRGGEQYF
CDR3nt: TGTGCCAGCAGCCCCTTACGCGGGGGCGAGCAGTACTTC

d_gene: TRBD2
j_gene: TRBJ2-1
abundance: -
v_gene: TRBV4-2
CDR3aa: CASSQEPRGTSPNEQFF
CDR3nt: TGTGCCAGCAGCCAAGAACCACGGGGGACTAGCCCCAATGAGCAGTTCTTC

d_gene: -
j_gene: TRBJ2-1
abundance: -
v_gene: TRBV7-9
CDR3aa: CASSLETNIYNEQFF
CDR3nt: TGTGCCAGCAGCTTAGAGACTAATATATACAATGAGCAGTTCTTC

d_gene: TRBD1
j_gene: TRBJ1-5
abundance: few
v_gene: TRBV14
CDR3aa: CASSPQGDQPQHF
CDR3nt: TGTGCCAGCAGCCCTCAGGGGGATCAGCCCCAGCATTTT

d_gene: -
j_gene: TRBJ2-3
abundance: many
v_gene: TRBV11-2
CDR3aa: CASSFSEDTQYF
CDR3nt: TGTGCCAGCAGCTTCTCCGAGGATACGCAGTATTTT

d_gene: -
j_gene: TRBJ2-7
abundance: -
v_gene: TRBV29-1
CDR3aa: CSATEGYEQYF
CDR3nt: TGCAGCGCGACGGAGGGCTACGAGCAGTACTTC

d_gene: TRBD1
j_gene: TRBJ2-1
abundance: once
v_gene: TRBV9
CDR3aa: CASSTTGTGGYNEQFF
CDR3nt: TGTGCCAGCAGCACAACCGGGACAGGGGGTTACAATGAGCAGTTCTTC

d_gene: -
j_gene: TRBJ2-3
abundance: -
v_gene: TRBV28
CDR3aa: CASSLSVPDTQYF
CDR3nt: TGTGCCAGCAGTTTAAGTGTCCCAGATACGCAGTATTTT

d_gene: TRBD2
j_gene: TRBJ2-3
abundance: -
v_gene: TRBV5-4
CDR3aa: CAGAGGTSTDTQYF
CDR3nt: TGTGCCGGAGCGGGGGGAACTAGCACAGATACGCAGTATTTT

d_gene: -
j_gene: TRBJ2-3
abundance: -
v_gene: TRBV5-1
CDR3aa: CASSPTSRSTDTQYF
CDR3nt: TGCGCCAGCAGCCCGACTAGTAGGAGCACAGATACGCAGTATTTT

d_gene: -
j_gene: TRBJ2-1
abundance: many
v_gene: TRBV28
CDR3aa: CASSWVNSYNEQFF
CDR3nt: TGTGCCAGCAGTTGGGTAAACTCCTACAATGAGCAGTTCTTC

d_gene: -
j_gene: TRBJ1-2
abundance: -
v_gene: TRBV27
CDR3aa: CASSGREGWDGYTF
CDR3nt: TGTGCCAGCAGTGGCAGGGAGGGGTGGGATGGCTACACCTTC

d_gene: TRBD1
j_gene: TRBJ2-7
abundance: -
v_gene: TRBV7-9
CDR3aa: CASSLEDRAYEQYF
CDR3nt: TGTGCCAGCAGCTTAGAGGACAGGGCCTACGAGCAGTACTTC